One sample yielded the 15 T cell receptor beta chains listed below, sequenced in a study of early T cells in non-severe SARS-CoV-2 infection. TCRdb reprocessed the 5' RACE reads with MiXCR, giving one entry per CDR3 protein. Of more than 60,000 distinct CDR3 sequences listed, around 12% are singletons. The input for sequencing was whole blood, taken at baseline. These receptors all stem from an adult who was a healthcare worker with PCR-confirmed SARS-CoV-2 infection or an uninfected control (not recorded which). The donor label of this sample is uncertain.

The V and J genes are TRBV6-6 and TRBJ2-2; TRBD1 might be the D (5 bases). Trimming removed 7 bases from V and 0 bases from J, with 15 bases in between. CDR1 is MNHNY and CDR2 is SVGAGI in the germline V gene (reference sequence). The length of the CDR3 is 16 residues. Here the CDR3 reads CASTPRRGSNTGELFF. CDR3 DNA sequence: TGTGCCAGCACCCCACGTAGGGGTTCGAACACCGGGGAGCTGTTTTTT.

This clonotype was counted many times. The gene calls are TRBV2 and TRBJ1-2, with D possibly being TRBD1 (5 bases). V was clipped by 10 bases and J by 4 bases, with 16 bases between them. The CDR3 covers 13 residues. CDR1 is SNHLY, CDR2 FYNNEI, per germline. The CDR3 sequence: CAIQVQGGYGYTF. CDR3 sequence (DNA): TGTGCCATCCAGGTCCAGGGCGGCTATGGCTACACCTTC.

This clonotype was seen at least ten times. The chain is built from TRBV6-1 and TRBJ1-5; D ambiguous. Trimming cost V 1 base and J 9 bases, with 13 bases left between them. The CDR3 is made up of 14 amino acids. The germline gives CDR1 MNHNS, CDR2 SASEGT. The CDR3 bases are TGTGCCAGCAGTGAAGGGACGGCCTCAGGGCCCCAGCATTTT. Amino acid sequence: CASSEGTASGPQHF.

In its sample, this clonotype was seen a few times. The genes are TRBV21-1 and TRBJ2-7; the table's TRBD1 call for D was not verified on the DNA. TRBV21-1 is reported as a pseudogene. This CDR3 contains 16 residues. The CDR3 nucleotides read TGTGCCAGCAGCAATGAGGACAGTTCCCCCCCCTACGAGCAGTACGTC. As protein: CASSNEDSSPPYEQYV.

This clonotype was seen ten or more times. V is TRBV7-9 and J is TRBJ2-2; D call uncertain. The CDR3 consists of 13 residues. CDR1 is SEHNR and CDR2 is FQNEAQ in the germline V gene (reference sequence). The V and J ends lost 2 bases and 4 bases respectively, with 5 bases between them. CDR3 DNA sequence: TGTGCCAGCAGCTTAACGGGCACCGGGGAGCTGTTTTTT. This encodes CASSLTGTGELFF.

This clonotype was recorded at least ten times. The rearrangement uses TRBV12-5 and TRBJ2-5, with 9 bases that match TRBD2. V shed 7 bases, J shed 5 bases, and the junction held 8 bases outside the gene matches. CDR3 length: 14 residues. The germline V gene has CDR1 LGHNT and CDR2 FRNRAP. CDR3 protein: CASAVAGGKETQYF. The CDR3, as DNA: TGTGCTAGTGCTGTGGCGGGAGGGAAGGAGACCCAGTACTTC. The entire variable domain, with the rest obtained from reference TRBV12-5 and TRBJ2-5, is as follows: DARVTQTPRHKVTEMGQEVTMRCQPILGHNTVFWYRQTMMQGLELLAYFRNRAPLDDSGMPKDRFSAEMPDATLATLKIQPSEPRDSAVYFCASAVAGGKETQYFGPGTRLLVL.

The chain recombines TRBV19 with TRBJ2-4; 9 bases match TRBD1. The CDR3 covers 16 residues. Germline V gene data show CDR1 as LNHDA and CDR2 as SQIVND (reference sequence). Trimming removed 6 bases from V and 4 bases from J; junction bases left unmatched: 10. CDR3 sequence: CASSIRTGGEKNIQYF. In nucleotides, the CDR3 is TGTGCCAGTAGCATCAGAACAGGGGGCGAGAAAAACATTCAGTACTTC.

This clonotype occurred many times. V and J are TRBV12-3 or TRBV12-4 and TRBJ1-2; D unresolved. The CDR3 runs 12 residues. The V and J ends lost 2 bases and 8 bases respectively, with 9 bases between them. DNA of the CDR3: TGTGCCAGCAGTTTACCCGGGTCCGGCTACACCTTC. It specifies CASSLPGSGYTF.

This clonotype occurred many times. The rearrangement uses TRBV25-1 and TRBJ2-3, with 9 bases fitting TRBD1. The CDR3 consists of 16 residues. J was trimmed by 3 bases and V by 5 bases; bases with no gene match: 9. The germline CDR1 and CDR2 sequences are MGHDK and SYGVNS. The CDR3 nucleotides are TGTGCCAGCAGTTCTCCCGGGACAGGGATGACAGATACGCAGTATTTT. Amino acid sequence: CASSSPGTGMTDTQYF.

V gene TRBV30 combines with J gene TRBJ2-7, with TRBD1 matching 8 bases. Germline V gene sequence: CDR1 GTSNPN, CDR2 SVGIG (reference sequence). With 0 bases clipped from V and 3 bases from J, the junction kept 7 bases outside the gene matches. The CDR3 runs to 15 residues. The CDR3 sequence is CAWSVAQGGDYEQYV. The CDR3 DNA is TGTGCCTGGAGTGTGGCACAGGGGGGAGACTACGAGCAGTACGTC.

In its sample, this clonotype ranks as medium-sized. The rearrangement joins TRBV6-4 to TRBJ1-1; tentatively, D is TRBD1 (5 bases). Trimming stripped 2 bases from V and 1 base from J, with 8 bases between. The germline CDR1 and CDR2 sequences are MRHNA and SNTAGT. This CDR3 is 14 amino acids long. The CDR3: CASSDTDRNTEAFF. The CDR3 bases are TGTGCCAGCAGTGACACTGACAGGAACACTGAAGCTTTCTTT.

This chain connects TRBV2 to TRBJ2-1, with D hard to call. CDR3 length: 13 residues. Germline V gene data show CDR1 as SNHLY and CDR2 as FYNNEI. Trimming removed 7 bases at V and 4 bases at J, with 11 bases between. The CDR3 sequence: CASKSLVYNEQFF. For the CDR3, the DNA is TGTGCCAGCAAGTCCCTCGTGTACAATGAGCAGTTCTTC.

The chain links TRBV6-6 to TRBJ2-1; 10 nucleotides match TRBD2. With 3 bases clipped from V and 0 bases from J, the junction kept 8 bases outside the gene matches. Germline V CDR1 and CDR2: MNHNY, SVGAGI (reference sequence). The CDR3 totals 18 residues. CDR3 residues: CASSYAAGGPSSYNEQFF. CDR3 DNA sequence: TGTGCCAGCAGTTATGCAGCGGGGGGGCCCAGCTCCTACAATGAGCAGTTCTTC.

In its sample, this clonotype was seen a few times. This chain uses TRBV7-3 with TRBJ2-2; D may correspond to TRBD1 or TRBD2 (5 bases each). The ends were cut back, 2 bases at V and 6 bases at J, with 13 bases in the middle. CDR3 length equals 15 residues. The germline V gene encodes CDR1 SGHTA and CDR2 FQGTGA. The CDR3 sequence: CASSLEYRGAGELFF. In nucleotides, the CDR3 is TGTGCCAGCAGCTTAGAGTATAGGGGAGCCGGGGAGCTGTTTTTT.

This clonotype appeared many times. V usage is TRBV6-1 and J usage is TRBJ2-1, with a weak D call TRBD1 (5 bases). Per germline, CDR1 MNHNS and CDR2 SASEGT. The CDR3 length is 14 residues. Trimming stripped 9 bases from V and 9 bases from J, with 21 bases between. The CDR3 loop reads CASKIREGVFEQFF. The CDR3 nucleotides read TGTGCCAGTAAAATCAGGGAAGGGGTTTTTGAGCAGTTCTTC.